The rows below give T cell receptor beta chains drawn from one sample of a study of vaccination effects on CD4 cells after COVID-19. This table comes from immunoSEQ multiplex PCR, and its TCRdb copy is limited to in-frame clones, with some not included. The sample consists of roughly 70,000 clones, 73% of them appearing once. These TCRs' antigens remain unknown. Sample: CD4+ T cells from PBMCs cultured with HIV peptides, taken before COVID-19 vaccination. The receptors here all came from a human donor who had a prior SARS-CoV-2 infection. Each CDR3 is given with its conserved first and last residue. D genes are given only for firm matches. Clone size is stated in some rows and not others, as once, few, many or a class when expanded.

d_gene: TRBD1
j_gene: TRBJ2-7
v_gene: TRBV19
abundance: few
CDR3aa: CASSARDRGSYEQYF
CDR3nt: TGTGCCAGTAGTGCTCGGGACAGGGGTTCCTACGAGCAGTACTTC

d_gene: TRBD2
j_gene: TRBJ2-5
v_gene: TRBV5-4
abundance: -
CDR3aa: CASSFPSGGPSETQYF
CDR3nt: TGTGCCAGCAGCTTTCCTAGCGGGGGGCCCTCGGAGACCCAGTACTTC

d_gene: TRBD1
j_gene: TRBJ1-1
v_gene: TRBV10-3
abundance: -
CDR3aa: CAISEGGGARGRGDTEAFF
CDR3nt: TGTGCCATCAGTGAGGGCGGCGGTGCCAGGGGGCGCGGGGACACTGAAGCTTTCTTT

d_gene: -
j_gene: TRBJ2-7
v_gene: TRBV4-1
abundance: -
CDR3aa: CASSQAPMDGYYEQYF
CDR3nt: TGCGCCAGCAGCCAAGCCCCAATGGACGGATACTACGAGCAGTACTTC

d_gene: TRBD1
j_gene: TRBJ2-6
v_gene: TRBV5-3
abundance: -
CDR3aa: CATTGTGEVGANVLTF
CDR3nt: TGTGCCACTACCGGGACAGGGGAGGTTGGAGCCAACGTCCTGACTTTC

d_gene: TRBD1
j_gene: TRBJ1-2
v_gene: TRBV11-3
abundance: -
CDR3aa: CASSLGQSYYGYTF
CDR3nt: TGTGCCAGCAGCTTGGGACAGAGCTACTATGGCTACACCTTC

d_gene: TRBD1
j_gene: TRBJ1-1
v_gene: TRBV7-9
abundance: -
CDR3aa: CASSHLNRGNTEAFF
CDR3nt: TGTGCCAGCAGTCACCTGAACAGGGGGAACACTGAAGCTTTCTTT

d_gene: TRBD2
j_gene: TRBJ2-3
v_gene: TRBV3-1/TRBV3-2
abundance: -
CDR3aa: CASSPGLAENTQYF
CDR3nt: TGTGCCAGCAGCCCGGGACTAGCGGAGAATACGCAGTATTTT

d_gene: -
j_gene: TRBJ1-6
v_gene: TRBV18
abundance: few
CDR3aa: CASRRTDYNSPLHF
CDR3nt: TGTGCCAGCCGACGGACGGACTATAATTCACCCCTCCACTTT

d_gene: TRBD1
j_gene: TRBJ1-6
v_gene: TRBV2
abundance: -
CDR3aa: CASTEGAESPLHF
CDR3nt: TGTGCCAGCACTGAGGGGGCTGAATCACCCCTCCACTTT

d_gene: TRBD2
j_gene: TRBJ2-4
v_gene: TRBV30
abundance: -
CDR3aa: CAWSRGGAKNIQYF
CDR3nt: TGTGCCTGGAGCCGGGGGGGTGCCAAAAACATTCAGTACTTC

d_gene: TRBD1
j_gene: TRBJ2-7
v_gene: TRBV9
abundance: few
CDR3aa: CASSVDRGYEQYF
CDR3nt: TGTGCCAGCAGCGTAGACAGGGGGTATGAGCAGTACTTC

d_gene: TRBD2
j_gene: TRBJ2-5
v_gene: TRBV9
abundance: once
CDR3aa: CASSVGTSGGERETQYF
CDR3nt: TGTGCCAGCAGCGTCGGGACTAGCGGGGGGGAACGAGAGACCCAGTACTTC

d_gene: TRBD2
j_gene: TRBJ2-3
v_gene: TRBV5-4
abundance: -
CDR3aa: CASSQKPIGTSSTDTQYF
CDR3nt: TGTGCCAGCAGCCAGAAACCTATTGGGACTAGCAGCACAGATACGCAGTATTTT

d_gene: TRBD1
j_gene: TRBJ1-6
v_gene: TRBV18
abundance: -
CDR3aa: CASSPTGNNSPLHF
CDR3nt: TGTGCCAGCTCACCGACAGGGAATAATTCACCCCTCCACTTT

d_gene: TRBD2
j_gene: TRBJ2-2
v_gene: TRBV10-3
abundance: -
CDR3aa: CAISPGLEGSGELFF
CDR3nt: TGTGCCATCAGCCCGGGACTAGAGGGTTCCGGGGAGCTGTTTTTT

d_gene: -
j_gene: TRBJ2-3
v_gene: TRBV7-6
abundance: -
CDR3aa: CASSSWGDGYTDTQYF
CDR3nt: TGTGCCAGCAGCTCGTGGGGGGACGGATACACAGATACGCAGTATTTT

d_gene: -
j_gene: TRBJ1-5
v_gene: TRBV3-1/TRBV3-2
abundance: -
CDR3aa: CASSGTGNQPQHF
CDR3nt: TGTGCCAGCAGTGGGACGGGTAATCAGCCCCAGCATTTT

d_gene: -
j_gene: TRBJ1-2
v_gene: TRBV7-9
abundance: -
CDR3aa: CASSLGGADYGYTF
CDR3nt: TGTGCCAGCAGCTTAGGTGGGGCGGACTATGGCTACACCTTC

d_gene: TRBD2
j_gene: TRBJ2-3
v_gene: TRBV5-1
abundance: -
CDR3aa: CASSLGLAVDTQYF
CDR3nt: TGCGCCAGCAGCTTGGGACTAGCGGTAGATACGCAGTATTTT

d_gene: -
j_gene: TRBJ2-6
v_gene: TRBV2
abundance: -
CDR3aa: CASRVESGANVLTF
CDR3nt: TGTGCCAGCAGGGTTGAATCTGGGGCCAACGTCCTGACTTTC

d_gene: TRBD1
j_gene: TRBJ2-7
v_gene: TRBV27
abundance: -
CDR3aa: CASSPTGTASYEQYF
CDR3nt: TGTGCCAGCAGTCCGACCGGGACAGCCTCCTACGAGCAGTACTTC

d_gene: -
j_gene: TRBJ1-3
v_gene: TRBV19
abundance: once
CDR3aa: CASTDTLKENSIYF
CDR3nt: TGTGCCAGTACCGATACGTTAAAGGAGAACTCCATATATTTT

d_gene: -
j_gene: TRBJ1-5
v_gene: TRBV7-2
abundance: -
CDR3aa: CASSLAGAMYSNQPQHF
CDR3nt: TGTGCCAGCAGCTTAGCGGGTGCGATGTATAGCAATCAGCCCCAGCATTTT

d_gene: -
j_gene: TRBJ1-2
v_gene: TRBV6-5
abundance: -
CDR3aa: CASSLDFNYGYTF
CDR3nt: TGTGCCAGCAGTTTGGACTTCAACTATGGCTACACCTTC

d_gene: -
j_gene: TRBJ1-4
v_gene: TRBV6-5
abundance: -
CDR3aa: CASSVLQGSNEKLFF
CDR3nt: TGTGCCAGCAGCGTCTTACAGGGCTCTAATGAAAAACTGTTTTTT

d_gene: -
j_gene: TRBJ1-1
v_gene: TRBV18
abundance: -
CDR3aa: CASSVVPRPREDTEAFF
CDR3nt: TGTGCCAGCTCCGTGGTCCCGCGTCCCCGGGAGGACACTGAAGCTTTCTTT

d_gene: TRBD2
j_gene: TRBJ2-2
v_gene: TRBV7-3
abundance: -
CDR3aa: CASSKRGGGGELFF
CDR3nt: TGTGCCAGCAGCAAGCGGGGGGGCGGCGGGGAGCTGTTTTTT

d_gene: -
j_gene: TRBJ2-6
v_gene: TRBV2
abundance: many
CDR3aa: CASGGNVLTF
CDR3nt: TGTGCCAGCGGGGGGAACGTCCTGACTTTC

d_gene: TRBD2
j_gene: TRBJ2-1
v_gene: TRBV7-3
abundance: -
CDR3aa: CASSPQGLAGGYNEQFF
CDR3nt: TGTGCCAGCAGCCCCCAAGGACTGGCGGGGGGCTACAATGAGCAGTTCTTC

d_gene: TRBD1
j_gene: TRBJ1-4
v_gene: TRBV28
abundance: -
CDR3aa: CASSLPGDRAEKLFF
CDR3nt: TGTGCCAGCAGTTTACCCGGGGACAGGGCTGAAAAACTGTTTTTT

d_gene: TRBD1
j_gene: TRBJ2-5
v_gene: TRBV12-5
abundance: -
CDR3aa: CASGRGQGQETQYF
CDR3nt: TGTGCTAGTGGCCGAGGACAGGGACAAGAGACCCAGTACTTC

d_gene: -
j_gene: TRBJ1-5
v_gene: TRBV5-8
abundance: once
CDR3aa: CASSLDRAQPQHF
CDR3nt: TGTGCCAGCAGCTTGGACAGAGCGCAGCCCCAGCATTTT

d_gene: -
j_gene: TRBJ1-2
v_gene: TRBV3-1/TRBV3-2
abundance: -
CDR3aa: CASSQYRGAPGYTF
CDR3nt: TGTGCCAGCAGCCAATATCGGGGGGCGCCTGGCTACACCTTC

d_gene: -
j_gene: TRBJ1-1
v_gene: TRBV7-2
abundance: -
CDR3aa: CASSPAKVGGRNTEAFF
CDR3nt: TGTGCCAGCAGCCCTGCTAAGGTGGGAGGGAGGAACACTGAAGCTTTCTTT

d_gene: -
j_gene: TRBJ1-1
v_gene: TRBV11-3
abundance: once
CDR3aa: CASSSQGPNTEAFF
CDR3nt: TGTGCCAGCAGCTCGCAGGGCCCCAACACTGAAGCTTTCTTT

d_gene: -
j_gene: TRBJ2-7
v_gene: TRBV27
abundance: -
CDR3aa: CASSLTGRLRPYEQYF
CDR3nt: TGTGCCAGCAGTCTCACGGGGAGGTTACGGCCCTACGAGCAGTACTTC